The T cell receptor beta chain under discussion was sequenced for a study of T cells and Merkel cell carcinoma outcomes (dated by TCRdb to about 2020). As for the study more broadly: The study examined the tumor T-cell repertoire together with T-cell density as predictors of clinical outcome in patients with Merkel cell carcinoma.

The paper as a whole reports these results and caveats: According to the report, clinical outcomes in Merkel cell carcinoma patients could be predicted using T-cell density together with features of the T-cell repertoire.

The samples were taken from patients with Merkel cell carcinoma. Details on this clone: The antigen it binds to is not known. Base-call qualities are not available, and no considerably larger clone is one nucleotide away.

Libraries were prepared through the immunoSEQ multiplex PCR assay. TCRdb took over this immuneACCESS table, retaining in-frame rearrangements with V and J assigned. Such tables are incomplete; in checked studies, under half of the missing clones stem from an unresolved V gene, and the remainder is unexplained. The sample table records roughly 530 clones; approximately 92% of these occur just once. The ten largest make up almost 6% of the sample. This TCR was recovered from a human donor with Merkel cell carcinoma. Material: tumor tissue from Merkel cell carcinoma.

The DNA sequence reads TGTGCCAGCAAAGTGGGCCAGGGGGCCGTTCAGCCCCAGCATTTT. It specifies CASKVGQGAVQPQHF. In this chain, TRBV2 is recombined with TRBJ1-5; 8 junctional bases match TRBD1. Trimming removed 7 bases from V and 6 bases from J; the gene matches leave 11 bases unexplained. The CDR3 numbers 15 residues from cysteine through phenylalanine. The kept DNA is CDR3 alone, 45 bases in frame from the first base. The CDR1 and CDR2 encoded by the germline V gene are SNHLY and FYNNEI.